Presented here are 8 T cell receptor beta chains from one specimen sequenced in a study of cytomegalovirus exposure and HLA in healthy donors. 13 Jbeta primers and 60 Vbeta primers were used for the PCR. TCRdb's table, derived via immunoSEQ multiplex PCR, lists solely in-frame clones and lacks some. The sample records about 130,000 clones, under 12% being singletons. Sequencing was done on a sample of PBMCs. The receptors shown here come from a woman in her late teens or twenties in good health and CMV-seropositive.

This clone was seen more than once but under ten times. This sequence joins TRBV19 and TRBJ1-5; D possibly corresponds to TRBD1 (5 bases). The V end was cut by 6 bases, the J end by 11 bases, with 11 bases between. Germline V gene lookup returns CDR1 LNHDA and CDR2 SQIVND (reference sequence). The CDR3 spans 11 residues. CDR3: CASRRGEAQHF. Written as DNA, the CDR3 is TGTGCCAGTAGGCGGGGCGAGGCCCAGCATTTT.

The genes are TRBV7-2 and TRBJ2-5, with 15 bases matching TRBD2. Germline CDR1 and CDR2: SGHTA and FQGNSA. J lost 4 bases, V lost 5 bases, and 8 bases had no gene match. This CDR3 spans 17 amino acids. CDR3 nucleotides: TGTGCCAGCAGCGTTCCGGGACTAGCGGGAGGAGGAGAGACCCAGTACTTC. This gives the protein CASSVPGLAGGGETQYF.

This clone has just a few counts. Other DNA sequences in this sample translate to the same CDR3. V and J are TRBV19 and TRBJ2-3; 11 nucleotides align to TRBD2. The length of the CDR3 is 16 residues. V gave up 5 bases and J gave up 6 bases; unmatched junction bases: 10. CDR1 and CDR2 from the germline V gene are LNHDA and SQIVND (reference sequence). CDR3 nucleotide sequence: TGTGCCAGTAGTCCCTCCTTTAGCGGGAGGGGGGATACGCAGTATTTT. It codes for CASSPSFSGRGDTQYF. The full variable domain, with the rest looked up from reference TRBV19 and TRBJ2-3, is DGGITQSPKYLFRKEGQNVTLSCEQNLNHDAMYWYRQDPGQGLRLIYYSQIVNDFQKGDIAEGYSVSREKKESFPLTVTSAQKNPTAFYLCASSPSFSGRGDTQYFGPGTRLTVL.

The table lists this clone with a few counts. The chain carries TRBV7-2 and TRBJ1-2; 7 nucleotides agree with TRBD1. The CDR3 extends over 14 amino acids. V was pared by 3 bases and J by 8 bases, with 9 bases of the junction left unmatched. Germline CDR1 reads SGHTA; CDR2 reads FQGNSA. The CDR3 coding sequence is TGTGCCAGCAGCTTTGACGACAGGGTGGGCGGCTACACCTTC. Amino acid sequence: CASSFDDRVGGYTF.

The chain is built from TRBV18 and TRBJ1-1; 8 bases agree with TRBD1. V shed 0 bases, J shed 3 bases, and the junction held 6 bases outside the gene matches. From germline, CDR1 is KGHSH and CDR2 LQKENI. The CDR3 spans 16 residues. The CDR3, as DNA: TGTGCCAGCTCACCACCGAATCCACAGGGGGACACTGAAGCTTTCTTT. This codes for CASSPPNPQGDTEAFF.

V and J are TRBV19 and TRBJ1-1, with D uncertain. From germline, CDR1 is LNHDA and CDR2 SQIVND (reference sequence). CDR3 size: 11 residues. V lost 7 bases and J 7 bases, leaving 10 bases between the germline ends. The CDR3 region is CASIFGIEAFF. CDR3 DNA: TGTGCCAGTATATTCGGGATTGAAGCTTTCTTT.

V is TRBV29-1 and J is TRBJ2-1, with D possibly matching TRBD2 (6 bases). Per the germline V gene, CDR1 is SQVTM and CDR2 is ANQGSEA. V lost 4 bases to trimming and J lost 8 bases, with 15 bases between them. There are 13 residues in the CDR3. CDR3 loop: CSVAGLWPDEQFF. The CDR3 DNA follows: TGCAGCGTTGCGGGACTGTGGCCGGATGAGCAGTTCTTC.

Here the CDR3 reads CASSFVSNTGELFF. Here the CDR3 DNA reads TGTGCCAGCAGCTTCGTTTCCAACACCGGGGAGCTGTTTTTT. The genes are TRBV7-2 and TRBJ2-2; the D is unclear. V lost 3 bases and J 2 bases, leaving 7 bases between the germline ends. From germline, CDR1 is SGHTA and CDR2 FQGNSA. The CDR3 has 14 amino acids.